The 24 T cell receptor beta chains reported below all come from one sample, sequenced in a study of response to subunit inactivated influenza vaccine. TCRdb analysed the RT-PCR reads with MiXCR anew, one entry per CDR3 protein. Of 550,000 to 800,000 distinct CDR3 sequences detected, approximately 15% appear once; the ten largest clones hold 9.5% to 13%. Source: PBMCs from blood, taken 11 to 12 days after vaccination. The receptors derive from a man aged 50 to 60 who received an inactivated influenza vaccine.

This chain links TRBV7-8 with TRBJ2-1; D is ambiguous. With 1 base removed from V and 4 bases from J, the gap between germline ends came to 8 bases. Looked up from germline, CDR1 is SGHVS and CDR2 is FQNEAQ. The CDR3 loop spans 14 amino acids. Here the CDR3 reads CASSLVWPYNEQFF. The DNA for the CDR3 is TGTGCCAGCAGCTTAGTCTGGCCTTACAATGAGCAGTTCTTC.

The rearrangement uses TRBV6-2 or TRBV6-3 and TRBJ1-5; TRBD1 matches at 8 bases. The CDR3 is made up of 16 amino acids. J lost 9 bases, V lost 5 bases, and 15 bases had no gene match. Germline CDR1 MNHEY, CDR2 SVGEGT. This CDR3 reads CASSKPTGVRPAPQHF. CDR3 coding DNA: TGTGCCAGCAGTAAGCCGACAGGGGTTAGGCCGGCGCCCCAGCATTTT.

This clonotype was counted at least ten times. V usage is TRBV7-9 and J usage is TRBJ2-5; D might be TRBD2 (5 bases). The germline V and J ends were trimmed by 1 base and 1 base, with 10 bases remaining between them. In germline, CDR1 is SEHNR, CDR2 FQNEAQ (reference sequence). There are 15 residues in the CDR3. The CDR3 bases are TGTGCCAGCAGCTTAGTAAGTGGGAGCCAAGAGACCCAGTACTTC. Translated, it gives CASSLVSGSQETQYF. Variable domain in full (rest from reference TRBV7-9 and TRBJ2-5): DTGVSQNPRHKITKRGQNVTFRCDPISEHNRLYWYRQTLGQGPEFLTYFQNEAQLEKSRLLSDRFSAERPKGSFSTLEIQRTEQGDSAMYLCASSLVSGSQETQYFGPGTRLLVL.

This clonotype was observed at least ten times. This chain uses TRBV5-1 with TRBJ2-1; weak D call: TRBD2 (6 bases). There are 16 residues in the CDR3. Germline values: CDR1 SGHRS, CDR2 YFSETQ. V was trimmed by 0 bases and J by 4 bases, leaving 14 bases between them. CDR3 in amino acids: CASSLAGTGGYNEQFF. The CDR3 DNA reads as TGCGCCAGCAGCTTGGCCGGGACTGGGGGTTACAATGAGCAGTTCTTC. Using reference TRBV5-1 and TRBJ2-1 for the parts outside the CDR3, the full variable domain is KAGVTQTPRYLIKTRGQQVTLSCSPISGHRSVSWYQQTPGQGLQFLFEYFSETQRNKGNFPGRFSGRQFSNSRSEMNVSTLELGDSALYLCASSLAGTGGYNEQFFGPGTRLTVL.

This clonotype was counted ten times or more. The chain has TRBV12-3 or TRBV12-4 and TRBJ2-2; TRBD2 matches 8 bases. This CDR3 has 15 residues. Trimming at V came to 5 bases and at J to 0 bases, leaving 2 bases not matched to a gene. The chain's CDR3 is CASSRGGSNTGELFF. CDR3 in DNA: TGTGCCAGCAGTCGCGGGGGGTCGAACACCGGGGAGCTGTTTTTT.

V and J are TRBV12-3 or TRBV12-4 and TRBJ2-1, with no clear D. The CDR3 spans 14 residues. Trimming removed 5 bases from V and 5 bases from J, with 13 bases in between. CDR3 bases: TGTGCCAGCAGTACCCGTGGTGGCAACAATGAGCAGTTCTTC. This gives the protein CASSTRGGNNEQFF.

This clonotype occurred a few times. V usage is TRBV11-2 and J usage is TRBJ2-3, with 15 bases that match TRBD2. V shed 3 bases, J shed 6 bases, and the junction held 13 bases outside the gene matches. The germline CDR1 and CDR2 sequences are SGHAT and FQNNGV. CDR3 length: 19 amino acids. CDR3 DNA: TGTGCCAGCAGCTTCCTCGGACTAGCGGGGGGGAGGAAAGGGGATACGCAGTATTTT. Residues: CASSFLGLAGGRKGDTQYF.

The chain carries TRBV20-1 and TRBJ1-4; D is unclear. This CDR3 is 12 amino acids long. The germline CDR1 and CDR2 sequences are DFQATT and SNEGSKA (reference sequence). The V and J ends lost 3 bases and 6 bases respectively, with 8 bases between them. CDR3 in DNA: TGCAGTGCTAGCCCACACGATGAAAAACTGTTTTTT. Translation gives CSASPHDEKLFF.

Ten or more counts support this clonotype. J is TRBJ2-7 and V is TRBV5-6; D remains ambiguous. CDR3 length equals 14 residues. Germline V gene sequence: CDR1 SGHDT, CDR2 YYEEEE. V was shortened by 2 bases and J by 3 bases, with 12 bases between the two germline ends. The CDR3 nucleotides are TGTGCCAGCAGCTTAGTGCCCGGCGACTACGAGCAGTACTTC. This codes for CASSLVPGDYEQYF. Looking up the rest from reference TRBV5-6 and TRBJ2-7 gives the full variable domain: DAGVTQSPTHLIKTRGQQVTLRCSPKSGHDTVSWYQQALGQGPQFIFQYYEEEERQRGNFPDRFSGHQFPNYSSELNVNALLLGDSALYLCASSLVPGDYEQYFGPGTRLTVT.

This clonotype was seen many times. The V and J genes are TRBV29-1 and TRBJ2-6, with D tentatively TRBD1 or TRBD2 (5 bases each). The V end lost 7 bases, the J end lost 0 bases, and 13 bases lay between the germline ends. CDR1 and CDR2 from the germline V gene are SQVTM and ANQGSEA. CDR3 length equals 15 residues. CDR3 coding DNA: TGCAGCGCCCGGGACGGAAGCTCTGGGGCCAACGTCCTGACTTTC. This sequence encodes CSARDGSSGANVLTF.

This chain joins TRBV12-3 or TRBV12-4 and TRBJ2-2; maybe TRBD1 (5 bases). V was cut by 3 bases and J by 0 bases, with 8 bases left in between. The length of the CDR3 is 15 residues. The CDR3 sequence is CASSFAGTNTGELFF. DNA for the CDR3: TGTGCCAGCAGTTTCGCAGGGACGAACACCGGGGAGCTGTTTTTT.

The CDR3 DNA is TGTGCCAGCAGCTTAACGTACAGGGACACCATATATTTT. Translation: CASSLTYRDTIYF. V and J are TRBV7-3 and TRBJ1-3, with D perhaps TRBD1 (6 bases). Trimming left V 0 bases short and J 8 bases short, with 8 bases between. The CDR3 loop spans 13 amino acids. Germline CDR1 reads SGHTA; CDR2 reads FQGTGA.

The chain is built from TRBV5-5 and TRBJ1-2, with a possible D match to TRBD1 (5 bases). CDR1 is SGHKS and CDR2 is YYEKEE in the germline V gene (reference sequence). The length of the CDR3 is 15 residues. V shed 0 bases and J shed 6 bases, with 15 bases lying between them. For the CDR3, the DNA is TGTGCCAGCAGCTTGGATCTGGGGGGATTCAATGGCTACACCTTC. Its protein is CASSLDLGGFNGYTF.

The chain uses TRBV7-9 and TRBJ1-3; TRBD1 agrees at 7 bases. The CDR3 extends over 15 amino acids. V gave up 5 bases and J gave up 5 bases; unmatched junction bases: 9. Per the germline V gene, CDR1 is SEHNR and CDR2 is FQNEAQ (reference sequence). The CDR3 DNA is TGTGCCAGCAGCCGTCGGACAGGCGTTCGAAACACCATATATTTT. It specifies CASSRRTGVRNTIYF.

The rearrangement links TRBV7-2 to TRBJ1-1; D remains ambiguous. V lost 1 base and J 3 bases, leaving 9 bases between the germline ends. Germline assignment: CDR1 SGHTA and CDR2 FQGNSA. The CDR3 runs 14 residues. CDR3 protein: CASSLVLRDTEAFF. In DNA, the CDR3 is TGTGCCAGCAGCTTAGTTTTGAGGGACACTGAAGCTTTCTTT.

Ten or more counts support this clonotype. The chain recombines TRBV5-6 with TRBJ1-1; D might be TRBD1 (5 bases). V was clipped by 0 bases and J by 5 bases, with 8 bases between them. The CDR3 is 13 residues long. Germline CDR1 and CDR2: SGHDT and YYEEEE. CDR3 amino acids: CASSLAGLTEAFF. The CDR3 DNA reads as TGTGCCAGCAGCTTGGCAGGGTTGACTGAAGCTTTCTTT.

This chain joins TRBV6-5 and TRBJ2-3; D unresolved. Trimming stripped 8 bases from V and 6 bases from J, with 9 bases between. Germline assignment: CDR1 MNHEY and CDR2 SVGAGI. The CDR3 is 11 residues long. The CDR3 DNA reads TGTGCCAGCGAAAAGTTGGATACGCAGTATTTT. It codes for CASEKLDTQYF.

This clonotype has a handful of counts. The rearrangement uses TRBV5-1 and TRBJ1-1; D is uncertain. Germline CDR1 is SGHRS and CDR2 is YFSETQ. CDR3 length equals 12 residues. With 0 bases removed from V and 7 bases from J, the gap between germline ends came to 7 bases. CDR3 nucleotide sequence: TGCGCCAGCAGCTTGGACCGGAATGAAGCTTTCTTT. Translating it yields CASSLDRNEAFF.

V usage is TRBV7-2 and J usage is TRBJ2-7; 7 bases align to TRBD1. The CDR3 is 17 amino acids. V lost 2 bases to trimming and J lost 0 bases; unmatched junction nucleotides: 10. Germline V gene data show CDR1 as SGHTA and CDR2 as FQGNSA. This CDR3 is CASSLWVGQKFSYEQYF. The CDR3, as DNA: TGTGCCAGCAGCTTATGGGTGGGACAGAAGTTCTCCTACGAGCAGTACTTC.

J is TRBJ1-6 and V is TRBV6-1; D gene uncertain. Germline V lookup: CDR1 MNHNS, CDR2 SASEGT. This CDR3 comprises 13 residues. V dropped 2 bases and J dropped 7 bases, with 6 bases sitting between them. The CDR3 spells CASSERENSPLHF. The CDR3, as DNA: TGTGCCAGCAGTGAACGCGAGAATTCACCCCTCCACTTT.

The chain combines TRBV7-2 with TRBJ2-6; D tentatively reads TRBD1 or TRBD2 (5 bases each). Trimming cost V 5 bases and J 4 bases, with 18 bases left between them. The CDR3 length is 17 residues. CDR1 and CDR2 from the germline V gene are SGHTA and FQGNSA. The CDR3 DNA follows: TGTGCCAGCAGCCTCAGGGACGCTCGGTCGGGGGCCAACGTCCTGACTTTC. It specifies CASSLRDARSGANVLTF.

The table lists this clonotype with many counts. This chain connects TRBV5-6 to TRBJ2-1; D call uncertain. V shed 7 bases and J shed 6 bases, with 14 bases lying between them. Germline V gene data show CDR1 as SGHDT and CDR2 as YYEEEE. The CDR3 runs to 13 residues. CDR3 protein: CASSLVGSNEQFF. CDR3 DNA: TGTGCCAGCTCCTTAGTTGGGTCCAATGAGCAGTTCTTC. The full variable domain, completed using reference TRBV5-6 and TRBJ2-1, is DAGVTQSPTHLIKTRGQQVTLRCSPKSGHDTVSWYQQALGQGPQFIFQYYEEEERQRGNFPDRFSGHQFPNYSSELNVNALLLGDSALYLCASSLVGSNEQFFGPGTRLTVL.

The table lists this clonotype with a few counts. V is TRBV28 and J is TRBJ2-3; D remains unclear. V lost 4 bases to trimming and J lost 5 bases, with 28 bases between them. CDR1 and CDR2 from the germline V gene are MDHEN and SYDVKM. The CDR3 extends over 19 amino acids. CDR3 coding DNA: TGTGCCAGCAGTTCGGCGTGGGCTTACCAGGCCTTACCCGGAGATACGCAGTATTTT. This codes for CASSSAWAYQALPGDTQYF.

This chain links TRBV20-1 with TRBJ1-1, with a possible D match to TRBD1 (5 bases). This CDR3 spans 15 amino acids. From germline, CDR1 is DFQATT and CDR2 SNEGSKA (reference sequence). V dropped 1 base and J dropped 1 base, with 13 bases sitting between them. The CDR3 is CSARVMTVRNTEAFF. The CDR3 DNA reads TGCAGTGCTAGAGTTATGACAGTTAGGAACACTGAAGCTTTCTTT.